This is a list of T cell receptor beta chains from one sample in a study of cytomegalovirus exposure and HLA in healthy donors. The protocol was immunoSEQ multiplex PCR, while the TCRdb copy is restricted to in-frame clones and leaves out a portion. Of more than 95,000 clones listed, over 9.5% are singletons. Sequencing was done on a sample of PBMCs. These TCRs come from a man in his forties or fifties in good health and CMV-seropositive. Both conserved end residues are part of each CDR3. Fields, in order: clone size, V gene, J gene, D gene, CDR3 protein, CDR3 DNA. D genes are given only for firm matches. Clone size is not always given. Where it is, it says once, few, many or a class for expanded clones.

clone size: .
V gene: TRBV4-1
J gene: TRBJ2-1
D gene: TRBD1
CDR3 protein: CASSQTGTGNSDEQFF
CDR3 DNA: TGCGCCAGCAGCCAAACCGGGACAGGGAACTCGGATGAGCAGTTCTTC

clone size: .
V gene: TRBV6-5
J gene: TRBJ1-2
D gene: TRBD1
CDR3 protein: CASSRGTDYGYTF
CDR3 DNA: TGTGCCAGCAGCCGCGGGACAGACTATGGCTACACCTTC

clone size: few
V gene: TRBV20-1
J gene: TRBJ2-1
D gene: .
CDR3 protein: CSARALSEQFF
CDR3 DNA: TGCAGTGCTAGAGCCCTTAGTGAGCAGTTCTTC

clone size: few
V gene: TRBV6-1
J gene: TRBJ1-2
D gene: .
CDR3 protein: CASSELAGIDGYTF
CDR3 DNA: TGTGCCAGCAGTGAATTGGCAGGGATTGATGGCTACACCTTC

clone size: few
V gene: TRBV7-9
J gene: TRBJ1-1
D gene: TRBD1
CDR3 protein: CASSSWTGGTEAFF
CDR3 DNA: TGTGCCAGCAGCTCTTGGACAGGGGGCACTGAAGCTTTCTTT

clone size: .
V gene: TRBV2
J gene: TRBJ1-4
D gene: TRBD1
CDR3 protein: CASSDLGDRHVF
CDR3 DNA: TGTGCCAGCAGTGACCTAGGGGACAGGCATGTTTTT

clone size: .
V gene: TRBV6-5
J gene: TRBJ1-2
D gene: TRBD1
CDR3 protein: CAAATGRGYTF
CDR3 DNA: TGTGCCGCAGCGACAGGGCGGGGCTACACCTTC

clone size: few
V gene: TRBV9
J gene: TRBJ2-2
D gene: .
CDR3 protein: CASSATLATNTGELFF
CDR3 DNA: TGTGCCAGCAGCGCGACCCTAGCGACGAACACCGGGGAGCTGTTTTTT

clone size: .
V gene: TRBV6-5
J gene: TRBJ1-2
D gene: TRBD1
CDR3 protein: CASSYSTGTYGYTF
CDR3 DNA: TGTGCCAGCAGTTACTCGACAGGGACCTATGGCTACACCTTC

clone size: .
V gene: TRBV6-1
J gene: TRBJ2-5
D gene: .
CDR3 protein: CASILGREETQYF
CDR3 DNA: .

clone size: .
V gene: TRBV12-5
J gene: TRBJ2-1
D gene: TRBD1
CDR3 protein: CASGLSVTGGGSNEQFF
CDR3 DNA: TGTGCTAGTGGTTTGTCCGTTACAGGGGGCGGATCAAATGAGCAGTTCTTC

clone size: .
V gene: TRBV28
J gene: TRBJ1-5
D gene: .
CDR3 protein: CASSRGGAGSNQPQHF
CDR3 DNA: TGTGCCAGCAGTCGGGGGGGGGCGGGTAGCAATCAGCCCCAGCATTTT

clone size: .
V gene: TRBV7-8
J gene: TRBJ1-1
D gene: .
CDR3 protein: CASSLAGGEAFF
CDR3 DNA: TGTGCCAGCAGCTTAGCTGGGGGGGAAGCTTTCTTT

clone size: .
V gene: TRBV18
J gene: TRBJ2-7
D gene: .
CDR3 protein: CASSPSQQGIHEQYF
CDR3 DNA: TGTGCCAGCTCACCATCACAACAGGGCATCCACGAGCAGTACTTC

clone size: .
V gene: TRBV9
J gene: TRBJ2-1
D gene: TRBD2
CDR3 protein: CASSVAGVSNEQFF
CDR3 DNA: TGTGCCAGCAGCGTTGCGGGAGTAAGCAATGAGCAGTTCTTC

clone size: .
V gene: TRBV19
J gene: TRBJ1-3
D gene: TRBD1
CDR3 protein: CASSVDREAGNTIYF
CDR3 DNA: TGTGCCAGTAGCGTCGACAGGGAAGCTGGAAACACCATATATTTT

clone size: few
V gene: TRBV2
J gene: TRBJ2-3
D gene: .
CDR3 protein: CASSRDIQLGDTQYF
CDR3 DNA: TGTGCCAGCAGTCGGGACATCCAACTTGGGGATACGCAGTATTTT

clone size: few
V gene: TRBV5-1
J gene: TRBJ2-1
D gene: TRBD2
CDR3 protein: CASSLSLADYNEQFF
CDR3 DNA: TGCGCCAGCAGCTTGTCACTAGCGGATTACAATGAGCAGTTCTTC

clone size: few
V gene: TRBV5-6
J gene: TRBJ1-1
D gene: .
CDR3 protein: CASRTSNTEAFF
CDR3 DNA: TGTGCCAGCAGAACATCGAACACTGAAGCTTTCTTT

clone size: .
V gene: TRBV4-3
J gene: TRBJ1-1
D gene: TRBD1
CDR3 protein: CASSQGGNTEAFF
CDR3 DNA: TGCGCCAGCAGTCAGGGGGGGAACACTGAAGCTTTCTTT

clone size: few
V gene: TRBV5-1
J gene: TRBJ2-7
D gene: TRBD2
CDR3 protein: CASSSNPSGSYEQYF
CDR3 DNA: TGCGCCAGCAGCTCCAACCCTAGCGGCTCCTACGAGCAGTACTTC

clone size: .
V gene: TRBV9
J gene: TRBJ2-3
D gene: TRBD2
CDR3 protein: CASRSGTSGSGSTDTQYF
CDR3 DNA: TGTGCCAGCAGATCCGGGACTAGCGGGAGCGGATCCACAGATACGCAGTATTTT

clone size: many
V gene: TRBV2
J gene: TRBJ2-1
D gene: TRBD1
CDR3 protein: CASRQGPGQGIDEQFF
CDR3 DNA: TGTGCCAGCAGACAAGGACCGGGACAGGGAATCGATGAGCAGTTCTTC

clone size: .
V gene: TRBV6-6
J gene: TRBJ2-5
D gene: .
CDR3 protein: CASSYAGIETQYF
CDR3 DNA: TGTGCCAGCAGTTACGCAGGGATAGAGACCCAGTACTTC

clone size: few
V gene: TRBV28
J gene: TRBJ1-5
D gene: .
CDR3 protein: CASSLFFSNQPQHF
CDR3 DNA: TGTGCCAGCAGTTTATTCTTTAGCAATCAGCCCCAGCATTTT

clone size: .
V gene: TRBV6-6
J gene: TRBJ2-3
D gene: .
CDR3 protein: CASSYSDPLQGTQYF
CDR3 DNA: TGTGCCAGCAGTTACTCGGACCCTCTACAGGGTACGCAGTATTTT

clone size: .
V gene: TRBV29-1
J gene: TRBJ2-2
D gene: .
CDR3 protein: CSARTTGSHGELFF
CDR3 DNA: TGCAGCGCCCGTACTACAGGGTCCCACGGGGAGCTGTTTTTT

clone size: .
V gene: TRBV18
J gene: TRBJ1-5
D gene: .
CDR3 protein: CASHGFGGNQPQHF
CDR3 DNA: TGTGCCAGCCACGGGTTCGGGGGCAATCAGCCCCAGCATTTT

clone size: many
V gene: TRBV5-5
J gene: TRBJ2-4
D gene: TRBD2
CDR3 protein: CASSLAGLAGGPGAKNIQYF
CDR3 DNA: TGTGCCAGCAGCTTGGCCGGACTAGCGGGAGGGCCGGGGGCCAAAAACATTCAGTACTTC

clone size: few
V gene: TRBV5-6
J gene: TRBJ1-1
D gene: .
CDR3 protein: CASSLPGVNTEAFF
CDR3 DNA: TGTGCCAGCAGCTTGCCCGGGGTGAACACTGAAGCTTTCTTT

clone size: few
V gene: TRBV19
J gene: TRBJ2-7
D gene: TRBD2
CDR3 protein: CASSPGLAGLGEQYF
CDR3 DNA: TGTGCCAGTAGTCCTGGACTAGCGGGTTTGGGCGAGCAGTACTTC

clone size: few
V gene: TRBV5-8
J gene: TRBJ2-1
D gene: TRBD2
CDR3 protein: CASSFEFGTSGYNEQFF
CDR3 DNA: TGTGCCAGCAGCTTTGAATTCGGGACTAGCGGATACAATGAGCAGTTCTTC

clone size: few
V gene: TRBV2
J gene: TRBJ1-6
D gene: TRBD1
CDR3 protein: CARGPGQGGNSPLHF
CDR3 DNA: TGTGCCAGAGGCCCGGGACAGGGCGGGAATTCACCCCTCCACTTT

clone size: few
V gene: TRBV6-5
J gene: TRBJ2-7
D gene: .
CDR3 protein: CASSYSGDEQYF
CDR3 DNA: TGTGCCAGCAGTTACTCCGGAGACGAGCAGTACTTC

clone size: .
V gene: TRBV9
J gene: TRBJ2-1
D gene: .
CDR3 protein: CASSGVTGSLWDEQFF
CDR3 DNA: TGTGCCAGCAGCGGGGTGACAGGTAGCCTGTGGGATGAGCAGTTCTTC

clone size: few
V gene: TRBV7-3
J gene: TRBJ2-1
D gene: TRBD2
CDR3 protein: CASSSLAGARNEQFF
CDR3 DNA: TGTGCCAGCAGCTCACTAGCGGGAGCTCGCAATGAGCAGTTCTTC

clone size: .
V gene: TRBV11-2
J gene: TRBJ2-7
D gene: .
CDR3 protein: CASSLGLNYEQYF
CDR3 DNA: TGTGCCAGCAGCTTGGGACTGAACTACGAGCAGTACTTC

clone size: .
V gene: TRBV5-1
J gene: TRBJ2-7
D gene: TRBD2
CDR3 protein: CASSLSTSDEQYF
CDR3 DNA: TGCGCCAGCAGCTTATCGACTAGCGACGAGCAGTACTTC

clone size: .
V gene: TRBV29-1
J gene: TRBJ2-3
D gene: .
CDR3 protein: CSVGAPDTQYF
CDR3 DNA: TGCAGCGTGGGGGCCCCCGATACGCAGTATTTT

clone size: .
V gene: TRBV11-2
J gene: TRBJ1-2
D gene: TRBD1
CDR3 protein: CASSAGTGGFYGYTF
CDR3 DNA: TGTGCCAGCAGCGCCGGGACAGGGGGCTTCTATGGCTACACCTTC

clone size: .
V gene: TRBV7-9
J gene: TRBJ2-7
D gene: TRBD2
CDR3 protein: CASTPRGGSEQYF
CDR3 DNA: TGTGCCAGCACCCCTAGGGGCGGGAGCGAGCAGTACTTC

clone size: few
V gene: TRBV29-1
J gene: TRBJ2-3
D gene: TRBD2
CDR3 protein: CSPTSGKTDTQYF
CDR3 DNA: TGCAGCCCCACTAGCGGGAAAACAGATACGCAGTATTTT

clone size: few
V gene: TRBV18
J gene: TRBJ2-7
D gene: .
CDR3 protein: CASSPQTYEQYF
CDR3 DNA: TGTGCCAGCTCACCTCAAACCTACGAGCAGTACTTC

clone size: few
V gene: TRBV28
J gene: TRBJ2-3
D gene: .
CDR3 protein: CASGSGSASTDTQYF
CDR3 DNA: TGTGCCAGCGGATCCGGGTCTGCTAGCACAGATACGCAGTATTTT

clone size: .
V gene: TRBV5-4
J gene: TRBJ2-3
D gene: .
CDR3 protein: CAARSGGTDTQYF
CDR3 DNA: TGTGCCGCCCGCTCGGGAGGCACAGATACGCAGTATTTT

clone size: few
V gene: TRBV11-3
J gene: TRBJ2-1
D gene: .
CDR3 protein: CASSLTPLANEQFF
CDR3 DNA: TGTGCCAGCAGCTTAACCCCCCTAGCGAACGAGCAGTTCTTC

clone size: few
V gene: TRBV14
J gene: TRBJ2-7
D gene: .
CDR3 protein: CASSRDMPYEQYF
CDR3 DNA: TGTGCCAGCAGCCGGGACATGCCCTACGAGCAGTACTTC

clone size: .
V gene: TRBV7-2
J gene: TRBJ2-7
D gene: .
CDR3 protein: CASSPHSSYEQYF
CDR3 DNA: TGTGCCAGCAGTCCCCACAGCTCCTACGAGCAGTACTTC

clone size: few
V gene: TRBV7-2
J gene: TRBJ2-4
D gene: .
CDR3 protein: CASSLSQGNIQYF
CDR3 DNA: TGTGCCAGCAGCTTATCCCAGGGTAACATTCAGTACTTC

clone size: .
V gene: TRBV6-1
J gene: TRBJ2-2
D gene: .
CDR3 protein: CATPWNTGELFF
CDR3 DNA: TGTGCCACTCCGTGGAACACCGGGGAGCTGTTTTTT

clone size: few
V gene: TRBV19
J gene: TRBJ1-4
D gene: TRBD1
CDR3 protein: CASRGQGARTNEKLFF
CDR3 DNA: TGTGCCAGTAGAGGACAGGGGGCGCGAACTAATGAAAAACTGTTTTTT

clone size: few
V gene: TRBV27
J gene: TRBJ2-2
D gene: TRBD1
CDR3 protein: CASSLGTGEVGELFF
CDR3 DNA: TGTGCCAGCAGCCTCGGGACAGGGGAGGTCGGGGAGCTGTTTTTT

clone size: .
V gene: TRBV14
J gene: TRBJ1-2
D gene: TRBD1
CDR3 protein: CASSQPGGLRGYTF
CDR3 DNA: TGTGCCAGCAGCCAACCAGGGGGCTTGCGAGGCTACACCTTC

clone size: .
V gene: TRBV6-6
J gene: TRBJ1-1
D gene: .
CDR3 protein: CASSYSLTGSGTEAFF
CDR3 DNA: TGTGCCAGCAGTTACTCGTTAACAGGGAGTGGAACTGAAGCTTTCTTT

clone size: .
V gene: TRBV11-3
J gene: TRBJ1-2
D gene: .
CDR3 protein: CASSLREDYGYTF
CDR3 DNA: TGTGCCAGCAGCCTGCGTGAGGACTATGGCTACACCTTC

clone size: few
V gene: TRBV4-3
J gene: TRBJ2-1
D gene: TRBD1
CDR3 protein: CASSQDVQGAYNEQFF
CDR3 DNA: TGCGCCAGCAGCCAAGATGTTCAGGGGGCTTACAATGAGCAGTTCTTC

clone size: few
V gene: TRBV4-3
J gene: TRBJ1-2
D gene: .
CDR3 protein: CASSQQGRPYGYTF
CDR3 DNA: TGCGCCAGCAGCCAGCAGGGGAGACCCTATGGCTACACCTTC

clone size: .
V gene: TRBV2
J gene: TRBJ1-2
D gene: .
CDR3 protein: CASSESSQISLYGYTF
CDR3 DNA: TGTGCCAGCAGTGAATCCTCGCAGATCTCGCTGTATGGCTACACCTTC

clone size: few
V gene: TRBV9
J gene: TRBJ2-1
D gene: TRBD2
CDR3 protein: CASSSAGTSGSNEQFF
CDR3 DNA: TGTGCCAGCAGCTCGGCCGGGACTAGCGGGAGCAATGAGCAGTTCTTC

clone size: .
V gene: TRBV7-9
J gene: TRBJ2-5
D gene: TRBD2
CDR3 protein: CASSLMSGREKETQYF
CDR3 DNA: TGTGCCAGCAGCTTGATGAGCGGGAGGGAAAAAGAGACCCAGTACTTC